A single sample is the source of the 27 T cell receptor beta chains below, sequenced in a study of blood T cell repertoires in COVID-19. Measured with immunoSEQ multiplex PCR; TCRdb has only the in-frame clones, and not every one. The table records 200,000 to 250,000 clones, around 90% of them present only once. Source material: peripheral blood. The receptors were gathered from a man aged 30-40 years with COVID-19, enrolled during active disease.

J is TRBJ2-2 and V is TRBV5-5; 11 positions agree with TRBD1. The CDR3 covers 16 residues. Germline loops: CDR1 SGHKS, CDR2 YYEKEE (reference sequence). V gave up 4 bases and J gave up 5 bases; unmatched junction bases: 7. The CDR3 protein is CASSEGQGVSTGELFF. DNA of the CDR3: TGTGCCAGCAGCGAGGGACAGGGGGTGTCGACCGGGGAGCTGTTTTTT.

The chain couples TRBV19 to TRBJ2-1; 9 bases match TRBD2. The CDR3 covers 16 residues. Unmatched junction bases numbered 11, after V lost 4 bases and J lost 7 bases. Germline CDR1 and CDR2: LNHDA and SQIVND (reference sequence). CDR3 amino acids: CASSTLPGLASNEQFF. The CDR3 DNA sequence: TGTGCCAGTAGTACTCTCCCGGGACTAGCCTCTAATGAGCAGTTCTTC.

A single count supports this clone. The chain couples TRBV19 to TRBJ1-2; possibly TRBD1 for D (5 bases). Trimming took 6 bases from V and 6 from J, leaving 20 bases between them. The germline gives CDR1 LNHDA, CDR2 SQIVND (reference sequence). The CDR3 is 15 residues long. The CDR3 reads CASSIWGLRGNGYTF. CDR3 in DNA: TGTGCCAGTAGCATTTGGGGTCTTCGGGGGAATGGCTACACCTTC.

CDR3 DNA sequence: TGTGCCAGCAGCTTAGATTTCACAGGGCTTGATGGCTACACCTTC. Its translation: CASSLDFTGLDGYTF. The chain links TRBV11-2 to TRBJ1-2, with a possible D match to TRBD1 (6 bases). Per germline, CDR1 SGHAT and CDR2 FQNNGV. Trimming took 0 bases from V and 6 from J, leaving 14 bases between them. The CDR3 contains 15 residues. Filled out from reference TRBV11-2 and TRBJ1-2, the complete variable domain reads EAGVAQSPRYKIIEKRQSVAFWCNPISGHATLYWYQQILGQGPKLLIQFQNNGVVDDSQLPKDRFSAERLKGVDSTLKIQPAKLEDSAVYLCASSLDFTGLDGYTFGSGTRLTVV.

The chain employs TRBV6-4 and TRBJ2-7, with D perhaps TRBD1 (6 bases). V was cut by 2 bases and J by 5 bases, with 13 bases left in between. This CDR3 is built from 14 residues. Germline loops: CDR1 MRHNA, CDR2 SNTAGT. In DNA, the CDR3 is TGTGCCAGCAGTGACCCAACAGGGATTGACGAGCAGTACTTC. This gives the protein CASSDPTGIDEQYF.

The chain couples TRBV13 to TRBJ2-3, with a tentative D call TRBD1 (6 bases). This CDR3 is built from 12 residues. The germline CDR1 and CDR2 sequences are PRHDT and FYEKMQ (reference sequence). The V gene lost 6 bases and the J gene lost 5 bases, with 9 bases spanning the gap. For the CDR3, the DNA is TGTGCCAGCAGTCTAGGGGGAGATACGCAGTATTTT. It codes for CASSLGGDTQYF.

This clone was picked up many times. The J gene is TRBJ2-7, the V gene TRBV7-2, with D perhaps TRBD1 (7 bases). The V end was cut by 5 bases, the J end by 0 bases, with 14 bases between. The CDR3 is 15 amino acids. From germline, CDR1 is SGHTA and CDR2 FQGNSA. As DNA, the CDR3 is TGTGCCAGCAGCCCGACAGGGAGGAGCTCCTACGAGCAGTACTTC. It translates to CASSPTGRSSYEQYF.

This chain uses TRBV24-1 with TRBJ2-3, with 7 bases identical to TRBD2. This CDR3 has 16 residues. Germline CDR1 reads KGHDR; CDR2 reads SFDVKD. Trimming removed 2 bases from V and 3 bases from J; junction bases left unmatched: 7. The CDR3 DNA reads TGTGCCACCAGTGATTCCCCCGGACTAGGAACAGATACGCAGTATTTT. Protein sequence: CATSDSPGLGTDTQYF.

The V gene is TRBV11-2, the J gene TRBJ2-5, with D tentatively TRBD2 (6 bases). Germline assignment: CDR1 SGHAT and CDR2 FQNNGV. This CDR3 is 15 amino acids long. Trimming stripped 5 bases from V and 5 bases from J, with 18 bases between. CDR3 sequence (DNA): TGTGCCAGCAGCCCTTGGGGGGACCCACTGGAGACCCAGTACTTC. This translates into CASSPWGDPLETQYF.

This clone was detected a few times. The rearrangement joins TRBV28 to TRBJ1-2; 9 positions match TRBD1. Germline CDR1 reads MDHEN; CDR2 reads SYDVKM. The CDR3 extends over 15 amino acids. V lost 6 bases, J lost 4 bases, and 9 bases stayed unmatched. The DNA for the CDR3 is TGTGCCAGCAGGGGGGGGACAGGGCCCTCCTATGGCTACACCTTC. Translating gives CASRGGTGPSYGYTF.

V usage is TRBV10-2 and J usage is TRBJ2-3, with 14 bases matching TRBD2. V gave up 7 bases and J gave up 1 base; unmatched junction bases: 7. Germline V CDR1 and CDR2: WSHSY, SAAADI. This CDR3 has 17 residues. CDR3 DNA: TGCGCCAGCAACACCGGGACTAGCGGGGGAGGCACAGATACGCAGTATTTT. Its protein product is CASNTGTSGGGTDTQYF.

This clone was seen once. The V gene is TRBV4-1, the J gene TRBJ2-1; TRBD2 matches at 10 bases. J lost 1 base, V lost 1 base, and 4 bases had no gene match. This CDR3 has 17 amino acids. CDR1 is MGHRA, CDR2 YSYEKL, per germline. The CDR3 sequence is CASSQVRAGGSYNEQFF. Written as DNA, the CDR3 is TGCGCCAGCAGCCAAGTCAGAGCGGGGGGGTCCTACAATGAGCAGTTCTTC.

The chain couples TRBV5-4 to TRBJ1-6; 10 bases line up with TRBD1. V shed 3 bases, J shed 11 bases, and the junction held 11 bases outside the gene matches. CDR3 length: 16 residues. Germline CDR1 and CDR2: SGHNT and YYREEE (reference sequence). The DNA for the CDR3 is TGTGCCAGCAGCTCCGGGACAGGGGTTAAAAACGCACCCCTCCACTTT. It translates to CASSSGTGVKNAPLHF.

The chain links TRBV27 to TRBJ1-1, with 8 bases identical to TRBD1. CDR3 length: 16 residues. After removal of 2 bases from V and 11 bases from J, the junction contained 16 bases not matched to a gene. The germline CDR1 and CDR2 sequences are MNHEY and SMNVEV (reference sequence). CDR3 region: CASSLKGQEAIVRAFF. CDR3 nucleotide sequence: TGTGCCAGCAGTTTAAAGGGACAGGAGGCTATTGTGCGGGCTTTCTTT.

V and J are TRBV3-1 (or the pseudogene TRBV3-2) and TRBJ1-1; TRBD1 is a possible D gene (5 bases). Deletions cut 4 bases from V and 5 bases from J, with 14 bases between. This CDR3 is built from 14 residues. Per germline, CDR1 LGHDT and CDR2 YNNKEL (reference sequence). The CDR3 here is CASSRGTGETEAFF. The CDR3 region has the DNA TGTGCCAGCAGCCGAGGGACGGGGGAGACTGAAGCTTTCTTT.

The chain uses TRBV5-1 and TRBJ1-2; D possibly corresponds to TRBD1 (5 bases). Germline values: CDR1 SGHRS, CDR2 YFSETQ. There are 13 residues in the CDR3. V gave up 4 bases and J gave up 4 bases, with 11 bases separating them. CDR3 amino acids: CASSTDSAYGYTF. CDR3 DNA sequence: TGCGCCAGCAGCACAGACAGCGCCTATGGCTACACCTTC.

The table lists this clone with a count of one. The chain employs TRBV19 and TRBJ1-1, with D possibly being TRBD1 (5 bases). The CDR3 runs 14 residues. V lost 5 bases and J lost 4, with 14 bases in between. The V gene's germline CDR1 is LNHDA and CDR2 SQIVND (reference sequence). The CDR3 DNA follows: TGTGCCAGTAGTCGGGAGGGGAGTACCACTGAAGCTTTCTTT. Its protein is CASSREGSTTEAFF.

The genes are TRBV18 and TRBJ2-2; tentatively, D is TRBD1 (6 bases). Looked up from germline, CDR1 is KGHSH and CDR2 is LQKENI. CDR3 size: 14 residues. V dropped 2 bases and J dropped 8 bases, with 12 bases sitting between them. The CDR3 sequence is CASSPSGTSGELFF. Written as DNA, the CDR3 is TGTGCCAGCTCACCATCCGGGACATCAGGGGAGCTGTTTTTT.

Details on this clone: The sample holds other DNA sequences that translate to the same CDR3. The chain uses TRBV12-3 or TRBV12-4 and TRBJ1-2, with D perhaps matching TRBD1 (5 bases). V was pared by 5 bases and J by 4 bases, with 11 bases between. There are 13 residues in the CDR3. The CDR3 region has the DNA TGTGCCAGCAGTCTCGCGGGGCCCTATGGCTACACCTTC. Translation gives CASSLAGPYGYTF.

The rearrangement links TRBV6-2 or TRBV6-3 to TRBJ2-2, with 7 nucleotides matching TRBD1. This CDR3 contains 16 residues. Germline V CDR1 and CDR2: MNHEY, SVGEGT. The J segment lost 1 base and the V segment lost 2 bases, leaving 4 bases of the junction unmatched. For the CDR3, the DNA is TGTGCCAGCAGTTACAGACAGGGCCTGAACACCGGGGAGCTGTTTTTT. This gives the protein CASSYRQGLNTGELFF.

The chain joins TRBV10-2 to TRBJ2-3; TRBD1 agrees at 7 bases. CDR3 size: 15 residues. After removal of 4 bases from V and 2 bases from J, the junction contained 6 bases not matched to a gene. Germline V CDR1 and CDR2: WSHSY, SAAADI. The CDR3 DNA reads TGCGCCAGCAGTGGGACAGGTGCCTTCACAGATACGCAGTATTTT. Residues: CASSGTGAFTDTQYF.

The chain couples TRBV12-3 or TRBV12-4 to TRBJ2-7, with D maybe TRBD1 (6 bases). This CDR3 region has 12 residues. Trimming took 6 bases from V and 6 from J, leaving 12 bases between them. Here the CDR3 DNA reads TGTGCCAGCAGCTGGGGGCAGCTCGAGCAGTACTTC. This gives the protein CASSWGQLEQYF.

The V gene is TRBV7-9, the J gene TRBJ1-2, with D maybe TRBD1 (5 bases). From germline, CDR1 is SEHNR and CDR2 FQNEAQ (reference sequence). Trimming took off 8 bases at V and 3 bases at J, with 13 bases between the two ends. The CDR3 length is 13 residues. CDR3 sequence: CASLPPGYYGYTF. The CDR3 DNA reads as TGTGCCAGCCTCCCCCCAGGGTACTATGGCTACACCTTC.

This chain joins TRBV7-3 and TRBJ2-7; a possible D gene is TRBD2 (6 bases). Germline V CDR1 and CDR2: SGHTA, FQGTGA. Trimming removed 5 bases from V and 7 bases from J, with 18 bases in between. The CDR3 totals 14 residues. CDR3 loop: CASSPDGGSEEQYF. CDR3 in DNA: TGTGCCAGCAGCCCCGACGGAGGGTCGGAAGAGCAGTACTTC.

This sequence joins TRBV5-6 and TRBJ1-2, with 7 bases aligning to TRBD1. The CDR3 is 15 residues long. With 4 bases clipped from V and 5 bases from J, the junction kept 11 bases outside the gene matches. Germline V gene lookup returns CDR1 SGHDT and CDR2 YYEEEE. CDR3 region: CASSPQPGQLYGYTF. The CDR3 nucleotides are TGTGCCAGCAGCCCTCAGCCGGGACAGCTGTATGGCTACACCTTC.

The chain couples TRBV20-1 to TRBJ1-2, with unresolved D. Per germline, CDR1 DFQATT and CDR2 SNEGSKA (reference sequence). The CDR3 sequence is 11 residues long. V lost 0 bases, J lost 8 bases, and 7 bases lay in between. The CDR3 coding sequence is TGCAGTGCTAGAGACGGGGAGGGCTACACCTTC. Amino acid sequence: CSARDGEGYTF.

DNA for the CDR3: TGTGCCAGCAGTGAATCAAGGGGTGGGACTGAAGCTTTCTTT. This encodes CASSESRGGTEAFF. The chain couples TRBV25-1 to TRBJ1-1, with D possibly being TRBD1 (5 bases). This CDR3 is 14 amino acids long. Trimming left V 1 base short and J 5 bases short, with 11 bases between. Germline CDR1 reads MGHDK; CDR2 reads SYGVNS.